These 8 T cell receptor beta chains originate from one sample sequenced in a study of PD-L1 blockade in urothelial cancer. Sequencing used immunoSEQ multiplex PCR; TCRdb keeps in-frame clones, though not all of them. The table shows approximately 120,000 clones, with around 88% occurring only once. The time point denotes: peripheral blood 6 weeks after treatment start. The sequencing here drew on PBMCs, taken around atezolizumab (anti-PD-L1) treatment. These receptors came from a man in his fifties with urothelial cancer.

The chain uses TRBV7-9 and TRBJ1-3; D gene ambiguous. Germline V gene lookup returns CDR1 SEHNR and CDR2 FQNEAQ (reference sequence). This CDR3 comprises 14 residues. The V end lost 3 bases, the J end lost 2 bases, and 8 bases lay between the germline ends. The CDR3 here is CASSLTPPGNTIYF. The CDR3 nucleotides are TGTGCCAGCAGCTTGACACCGCCTGGAAACACCATATATTTT.

CDR3 sequence: CSVRGQQFF. Here the CDR3 DNA reads TGCAGTGTCAGGGGACAGCAGTTCTTC. V usage is TRBV20-1 and J usage is TRBJ2-1; D is possibly TRBD1 (6 bases). V lost 7 bases to trimming and J lost 11 bases, with 9 bases between them. Germline V gene data show CDR1 as DFQATT and CDR2 as SNEGSKA (reference sequence). This CDR3 is built from 9 residues.

The chain joins TRBV28 to TRBJ2-4, with 12 bases aligning to TRBD2. CDR1 is MDHEN and CDR2 is SYDVKM in the germline V gene. This CDR3 spans 15 amino acids. Trimming removed 5 bases from V and 5 bases from J; junction bases left unmatched: 4. The CDR3 nucleotides are TGTGCCAGCAGTACGGGACTAGCGGGCGAAAACATTCAGTACTTC. Translation gives CASSTGLAGENIQYF.

This clone was recorded a few times. The rearrangement joins TRBV2 to TRBJ1-5; 7 bases map to TRBD1. J lost 13 bases, V lost 7 bases, and 10 bases had no gene match. The CDR3 spans 12 residues. CDR1 SNHLY and CDR2 FYNNEI come from the germline V gene. As DNA, the CDR3 is TGTGCCAGCACCCTAGACAGGGAGAGTCAGCATTTT. Protein sequence: CASTLDRESQHF. The full variable domain, rest sourced from reference TRBV2 and TRBJ1-5, is EPEVTQTPSHQVTQMGQEVILRCVPISNHLYFYWYRQILGQKVEFLVSFYNNEISEKSEIFDDQFSVERPDGSNFTLKIRSTKLEDSAMYFCASTLDRESQHFGDGTRLSIL.

J is TRBJ1-1 and V is TRBV19; D remains unclear. The V end lost 5 bases, the J end lost 1 base, and 11 bases lay between the germline ends. Germline V gene sequence: CDR1 LNHDA, CDR2 SQIVND (reference sequence). There are 14 residues in the CDR3. The CDR3 region is CASSLVGGNTEAFF. The CDR3, as DNA: TGTGCCAGTAGTCTCGTGGGAGGGAACACTGAAGCTTTCTTT.

The V gene is TRBV18, the J gene TRBJ1-2, with D possibly TRBD1 on 6 matching bases. CDR3 length equals 16 residues. Germline assignment: CDR1 KGHSH and CDR2 LQKENI. Deletions cut 6 bases from V and 1 base from J, with 18 bases between. The CDR3 DNA reads as TGTGCCAGCTCTCTTGACCTGACAGGAAATAACTATGGCTACACCTTC. Translating gives CASSLDLTGNNYGYTF.

CDR3 bases: TGTGCCAGCAGTGGGACTACCTACGAGCAGTACTTC. Translation: CASSGTTYEQYF. This chain connects TRBV6-1 to TRBJ2-5; D possibly corresponds to TRBD2 (6 bases). The J call could be wrong; TRBJ2-7 is a better fit for the DNA end. CDR1 and CDR2 (germline): MNHNS, SASEGT. The CDR3 runs 12 residues.

A single count supports this clone. The V gene is TRBV2, the J gene TRBJ2-1, with a possible D match to TRBD1 (6 bases). Trimming shortened V by 7 bases and J by 2 bases, and 9 bases separated the two germline ends. The CDR3 extends over 13 amino acids. CDR1 and CDR2 (germline): SNHLY, FYNNEI. This CDR3 reads CASTGDAYNEQFF. DNA of the CDR3: TGTGCCAGCACAGGGGATGCCTACAATGAGCAGTTCTTC.